This is a list of T cell receptor beta chains from one sample in a study of cytomegalovirus exposure and HLA in healthy donors. The method was immunoSEQ multiplex PCR; TCRdb's version includes in-frame clones alone and lacks a portion of them. The table includes over 110,000 clones, about four fifths detected once. Source material: PBMCs. Source of these receptors: a woman younger than 45 in good health and CMV-seronegative. The CDR3 runs from the conserved cysteine through the conserved F or W. Fields, in order: V gene, CDR3 length, J gene, clone size, D gene, CDR3 protein, CDR3 DNA. D genes are given only for firm matches. Clone sizes are given selectively: once, few, many, or a class where the clone is expanded.

>TRBV7-3|13|TRBJ2-5|-|-
CASSFGRGQTQYF
TGTGCCAGCAGCTTTGGCAGGGGACAGACCCAGTACTTC
>TRBV7-9|14|TRBJ1-1|once|TRBD1
CASSSRGGVTEAFF
TGTGCCAGCAGCTCTAGAGGGGGCGTCACTGAAGCTTTCTTT
>TRBV27|13|TRBJ1-6|-|-
CASRGGFGSPLHF
TGTGCCAGCCGGGGAGGGTTTGGATCACCCCTCCACTTT
>TRBV7-9|17|TRBJ2-7|-|-
CASSLDVAGITSDEQYF
TGTGCCAGCAGCTTAGATGTGGCGGGCATAACGAGCGACGAGCAGTACTTC
>TRBV10-2|15|TRBJ1-1|-|-
CASSERIQRNTEAFF
TGCGCCAGCAGTGAGAGGATACAGAGAAACACTGAAGCTTTCTTT
>TRBV18|14|TRBJ2-2|-|TRBD2
CASSPGRGTGELFF
TGTGCCAGCTCACCAGGGAGGGGAACCGGGGAGCTGTTTTTT
>TRBV29-1|15|TRBJ2-5|-|-
CSVEVRGRWEETQYF
TGCAGCGTTGAAGTGAGAGGGAGGTGGGAAGAGACCCAGTACTTC
>TRBV6-5|13|TRBJ1-2|-|-
CASRSVANYGYTF
TGTGCCAGCAGAAGCGTTGCTAACTATGGCTACACCTTC
>TRBV5-6|15|TRBJ1-5|-|-
CASSSGFGSNQPQHF
TGTGCCAGCAGCTCAGGGTTTGGGAGCAATCAGCCCCAGCATTTT
>TRBV4-1|15|TRBJ1-1|-|-
CASSQRRQVNTEAFF
TGCGCCAGCAGCCAAAGGAGGCAGGTGAACACTGAAGCTTTCTTT
>TRBV14|17|TRBJ1-2|many|TRBD1
CASSRYLVSQGANGYTF
TGTGCCAGCAGCCGATACCTCGTTTCACAGGGGGCAAATGGCTACACCTTC
>TRBV9|16|TRBJ2-7|-|-
CASSQGVVAAPYEQYF
TGTGCCAGCAGCCAGGGGGTGGTAGCGGCCCCCTACGAGCAGTACTTC
>TRBV30|15|TRBJ1-5|once|TRBD1
CAWSGRQGGNQPQHF
TGTGCCTGGAGTGGCCGACAGGGCGGCAATCAGCCCCAGCATTTT
>TRBV2|15|TRBJ1-2|once|-
CASSGGDSHNYGYTF
TGTGCCAGCAGTGGAGGAGACAGCCATAACTATGGCTACACCTTC
>TRBV5-1|14|TRBJ2-3|-|-
CASSFERSTDTQYF
TGCGCCAGCAGCTTCGAGAGATCGACAGATACGCAGTATTTT
>TRBV7-6|15|TRBJ1-4|once|-
CASSLGQGAGEKLFF
TGTGCCAGCAGCTTAGGTCAGGGAGCGGGAGAAAAACTGTTTTTT
>TRBV9|16|TRBJ2-5|-|TRBD1
CASSVDSRGLLKTQYF
TGTGCCAGCAGCGTGGACAGTAGGGGGCTATTAAAGACCCAGTACTTC
>TRBV12-5|13|TRBJ2-5|-|TRBD1
CASGLGQGETQYF
TGTGCTAGTGGTTTGGGACAGGGAGAGACCCAGTACTTC
>TRBV5-1|14|TRBJ2-3|-|-
CASSIGGEADTQYF
TGCGCCAGCAGCATAGGCGGGGAGGCAGATACGCAGTATTTT
>TRBV19|16|TRBJ1-2|-|-
CASSRGVGQQSYGYTF
TGTGCCAGTAGTCGGGGAGTTGGACAGCAAAGCTATGGCTACACCTTC
>TRBV5-1|14|TRBJ2-7|-|TRBD1
CASSPRDSSYEQYF
TGCGCCAGCAGCCCCCGGGACAGCTCCTACGAGCAGTACTTC
>TRBV14|15|TRBJ1-2|-|-
CASSQVGEWYYGYTF
TGTGCCAGCAGCCAAGTCGGGGAATGGTACTATGGCTACACCTTC
>TRBV14|13|TRBJ2-7|few|-
CASSQEVRTRLSF
TGTGCCAGCAGCCAAGAGGTCAGGACTCGTCTGTCCTTC
>TRBV7-8|14|TRBJ2-7|-|-
CASSLSGGFYEQYF
TGTGCCAGCAGCTTGAGCGGAGGATTCTACGAGCAGTACTTC
>TRBV9|13|TRBJ1-4|-|TRBD1
CASSQGADEKLFF
TGTGCCAGCAGCCAGGGGGCGGATGAAAAACTGTTTTTT
>TRBV6-5|15|TRBJ1-3|-|-
CASSSQGISGNTIYF
TGTGCCAGCAGTTCCCAGGGGATCTCTGGAAACACCATATATTTT
>TRBV18|14|TRBJ2-7|-|TRBD1
CASSPNRQGGEQYF
TGTGCCAGCTCGCCCAATCGACAGGGGGGCGAGCAGTACTTC
>TRBV27|18|TRBJ1-4|-|-
CASSLIPGQPVTNEKLFF
TGTGCCAGCAGTTTAATCCCCGGACAGCCAGTAACTAATGAAAAACTGTTTTTT
>TRBV27|14|TRBJ2-1|-|-
CASSLTAAYNEQFF
TGTGCCAGCAGTTTAACAGCCGCCTACAATGAGCAGTTCTTC
>TRBV6-6|11|TRBJ2-7|-|-
CASSYNYARYF
TGTGCCAGCAGTTATAACTATGCGCGGTACTTC
>TRBV19|15|TRBJ1-1|once|TRBD1
CASSPIGQGNTEAFF
TGTGCCAGTAGTCCAATTGGACAGGGGAACACTGAAGCTTTCTTT
>TRBV6-5|15|TRBJ2-5|-|TRBD2
CASTRGLAGGSPQYF
TGTGCCAGCACCAGGGGACTAGCGGGGGGGTCCCCCCAGTACTTC
>TRBV16|12|TRBJ2-7|few|-
CASSQGAYEQYF
TGTGCCAGCAGCCAGGGAGCCTACGAGCAGTACTTC
>TRBV19|15|TRBJ2-2|many|TRBD2
CASSLGLAGTGELFF
TGTGCCAGTAGTCTGGGACTAGCGGGGACCGGGGAGCTGTTTTTT
>TRBV27|14|TRBJ2-3|-|TRBD1
CASSSGTGSNTQYF
TGTGCCAGCAGTTCGGGGACAGGGAGTAATACGCAGTATTTT
>TRBV7-8|14|TRBJ1-2|few|-
CASSLGGLRYGYTF
TGTGCCAGCAGCTTAGGGGGGCTTAGGTATGGCTACACCTTC
>TRBV19|14|TRBJ1-5|-|-
CASSRREREQPQHF
TGTGCCAGTAGTCGCAGGGAACGGGAGCAGCCCCAGCATTTT
>TRBV7-2|15|TRBJ1-2|-|-
CASSLSRTAGYGYTF
TGTGCCAGCAGCTTAAGTAGGACAGCAGGATATGGCTACACCTTC
>TRBV5-4|15|TRBJ1-2|-|-
CASSLGGQGIYGYTF
TGTGCCAGCAGCTTGGGAGGCCAGGGGATCTATGGCTACACCTTC
>TRBV15|14|TRBJ1-3|-|-
CATSRDRGRDTIYF
TGTGCCACCAGCAGAGATCGGGGTCGGGACACCATATATTTT
>TRBV18|17|TRBJ1-3|-|TRBD1
CASRGTEAWSSGNTIYF
TGTGCCAGCCGAGGGACAGAGGCCTGGAGCTCTGGAAACACCATATATTTT
>TRBV27|15|TRBJ1-4|-|-
CASSLSGGPPALLFF
TGTGCCAGCAGTTTATCAGGCGGGCCGCCGGCTTTACTGTTTTTT
>TRBV7-2|14|TRBJ2-1|-|-
CASSLESPVTGQFF
TGTGCCAGCAGCTTAGAGTCCCCCGTAACAGGTCAGTTCTTC
>TRBV28|13|TRBJ2-1|-|TRBD1
CAAVQGAGNEQFF
TGTGCCGCTGTCCAGGGGGCGGGTAATGAGCAGTTCTTC
>TRBV5-1|16|TRBJ1-1|-|-
CASSPSGGVLNTEAFF
TGCGCCAGCAGCCCTAGTGGGGGGGTGTTGAACACTGAAGCTTTCTTT
>TRBV28|14|TRBJ1-5|-|-
CASSLLKAGQPQHF
TGTGCCAGCAGTTTATTAAAAGCAGGGCAGCCCCAGCATTTT
>TRBV6-5|16|TRBJ2-7|-|TRBD1
CASSSDRTGGIYEQYF
TGTGCCAGCAGTTCCGACAGGACAGGGGGTATCTACGAGCAGTACTTC
>TRBV18|12|TRBJ1-2|few|-
CASSPPSGFYTF
TGTGCCAGCTCACCACCGTCGGGTTTTTACACCTTC
>TRBV9|15|TRBJ2-3|-|TRBD2
CASSERGIPGDTQYF
TGTGCCAGCAGTGAGCGGGGGATCCCTGGGGATACGCAGTATTTT
>TRBV6-5|15|TRBJ2-7|-|TRBD2
CASSASGGGLYEQYF
TGTGCCAGCAGTGCTAGCGGGGGGGGTCTCTACGAGCAGTACTTC
>TRBV5-4|15|TRBJ2-7|-|-
CASSQFGGSPYEQYF
TGTGCCAGCAGCCAGTTCGGGGGATCACCCTACGAGCAGTACTTC
>TRBV9|15|TRBJ2-7|-|TRBD2
CASSPEVGGGYEQYF
TGTGCCAGCAGCCCCGAGGTGGGGGGGGGCTACGAGCAGTACTTC
>TRBV5-1|17|TRBJ2-5|-|TRBD2
CASSFLRLADNQETQYF
TGCGCCAGCAGCTTTCTACGACTAGCGGACAACCAAGAGACCCAGTACTTC